This T cell receptor (beta chain) was retrieved from a study of early T cells in non-severe SARS-CoV-2 infection. Study in general: Sequencing used unsorted whole-blood bulk RNA, so chains lack pairing.

With regard to this clonotype: Its antigen is currently unknown.

Unique molecular identifier tags were affixed to discrete cDNA molecules. TCRdb analysed the 5' RACE reads with MiXCR anew, one entry per CDR3 protein. The data hold tens of thousands of distinct CDR3 sequences, with more than 8.5% observed a single time. This CDR3 is built from 16 residues. The V end lost 5 bases, the J end lost 8 bases, and 21 bases lay between the germline ends. The germline V gene encodes CDR1 KGHDR and CDR2 SFDVKD. Study-level findings and limits: Lookups in VDJdb leaned toward anti-spike CD8 responses and missed private and CD4 specificities.

Source: whole blood, taken at baseline. The chain combines TRBV24-1 with TRBJ2-1, with a weak D call TRBD2 (6 bases). The receptor was isolated from an adult who was a healthcare worker with PCR-confirmed SARS-CoV-2 infection or an uninfected control (not recorded which). CDR3 loop: CATSASVAGRWDEQFF. The CDR3, as DNA: TGTGCCACCAGTGCGTCCGTGGCGGGACGCTGGGATGAGCAGTTCTTC.